The 8 T cell receptor beta chains reported below all come from one sample, sequenced in a study of early T cells in non-severe SARS-CoV-2 infection. TCRdb reprocessed the 5' RACE reads with MiXCR, giving one entry per CDR3 protein. Among about 63,000 distinct CDR3 sequences, approximately 13% were seen once, and the ten largest hold about 4.7%. Material for sequencing was whole blood. These receptors came from an adult who was a healthcare worker with PCR-confirmed SARS-CoV-2 infection or an uninfected control (not recorded which).

The rearrangement joins TRBV7-2 to TRBJ1-1, with D possibly matching TRBD1 (5 bases). Germline-derived CDR1 and CDR2 are SGHTA and FQGNSA. V was trimmed by 4 bases and J by 0 bases, leaving 12 bases between them. This CDR3 is 15 amino acids long. CDR3 loop: CASSSFRGMNTEAFF. The CDR3 DNA follows: TGTGCCAGCAGCTCCTTTAGGGGCATGAACACTGAAGCTTTCTTT.

This clonotype appeared a few times. The CDR3 loop reads CASSLARASGQNEQFF. In DNA, the CDR3 is TGCGCCAGCAGCTTGGCCCGGGCTAGCGGGCAGAATGAGCAGTTCTTC. V usage is TRBV5-1 and J usage is TRBJ2-1; 8 nucleotides line up with TRBD2. CDR1 and CDR2 (germline): SGHRS, YFSETQ. Trimming cost V 0 bases and J 7 bases; bases outside gene matches: 9. CDR3 length equals 16 residues.

The V gene is TRBV5-1, the J gene TRBJ2-5, with D perhaps being TRBD1 or TRBD2 (5 bases each). Trimming pared 3 bases from V and 9 bases from J, leaving 12 bases between. This CDR3 is built from 12 residues. Germline-derived CDR1 and CDR2 are SGHRS and YFSETQ. The CDR3 here is CASSWGNGAQYF. Here the CDR3 DNA reads TGCGCCAGCAGCTGGGGGAATGGGGCCCAGTACTTC.

CDR3 bases: TGTGCCAGCAGCTTCGTAAGCGGGGGCGTCGGAGATACGCAGTATTTT. Translated, it gives CASSFVSGGVGDTQYF. The rearrangement uses TRBV7-2 and TRBJ2-3; 8 bases are a match to TRBD2. Unmatched junction bases numbered 10, after V lost 3 bases and J lost 5 bases. Germline V lookup: CDR1 SGHTA, CDR2 FQGNSA. CDR3 length: 16 amino acids.

This clonotype was seen only a few times. The chain links TRBV6-5 to TRBJ2-7; the match to TRBD2 covers 10 bases. The germline gives CDR1 MNHEY, CDR2 SVGAGI. The CDR3 consists of 14 residues. The junction had 8 bases not matched to a gene; V was cut back by 8 bases and J by 4 bases. CDR3 protein: CASQGASGGYEQYF. Here the CDR3 DNA reads TGTGCCAGCCAAGGGGCTAGCGGGGGTTACGAGCAGTACTTC.

The V gene is TRBV9, the J gene TRBJ1-1, with D hard to call. The CDR3 loop spans 13 amino acids. Germline CDR1 reads SGDLS; CDR2 reads YYNGEE. Deletions cut 0 bases from V and 4 bases from J, with 7 bases between. CDR3 nucleotides: TGTGCCAGCAGCGTAGCGTCGGGCACTGAAGCTTTCTTT. Translated: CASSVASGTEAFF. The full variable domain, rest sourced from reference TRBV9 and TRBJ1-1, is DSGVTQTPKHLITATGQRVTLRCSPRSGDLSVYWYQQSLDQGLQFLIQYYNGEERAKGNILERFSAQQFPDLHSELNLSSLELGDSALYFCASSVASGTEAFFGQGTRLTVV.

This clonotype came up many times. This sequence joins TRBV5-1 and TRBJ1-1; D not resolved. Germline loops: CDR1 SGHRS, CDR2 YFSETQ. V lost 4 bases, J lost 0 bases, and 13 bases lay in between. The CDR3 spans 15 residues. CDR3 residues: CASSAQVGMNTEAFF. The DNA of the CDR3 is TGCGCCAGCAGCGCTCAAGTAGGGATGAACACTGAAGCTTTCTTT.

This clonotype has a handful of counts. The CDR3 here is CASSLELAGVNEQFF. The DNA of the CDR3 is TGTGCCAGCAGCTTAGAACTAGCGGGGGTCAATGAGCAGTTCTTC. The chain employs TRBV7-9 and TRBJ2-1; 11 bases are shared with TRBD2. The CDR3 has 15 residues. V was pared by 1 base and J by 6 bases, with 2 bases of the junction left unmatched. Germline CDR1 is SEHNR and CDR2 is FQNEAQ (reference sequence).